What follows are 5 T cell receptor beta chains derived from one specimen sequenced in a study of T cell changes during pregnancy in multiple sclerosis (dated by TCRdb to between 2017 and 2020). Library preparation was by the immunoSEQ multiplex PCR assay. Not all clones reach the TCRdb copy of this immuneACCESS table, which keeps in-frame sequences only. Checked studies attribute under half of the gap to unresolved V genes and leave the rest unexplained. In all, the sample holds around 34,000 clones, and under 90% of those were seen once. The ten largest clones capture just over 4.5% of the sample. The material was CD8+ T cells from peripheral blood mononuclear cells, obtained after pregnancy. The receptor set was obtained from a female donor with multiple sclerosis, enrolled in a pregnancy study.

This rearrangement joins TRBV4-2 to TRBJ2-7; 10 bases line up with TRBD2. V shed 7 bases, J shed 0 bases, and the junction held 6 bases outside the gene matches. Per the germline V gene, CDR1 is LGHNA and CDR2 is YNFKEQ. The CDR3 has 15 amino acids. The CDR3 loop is CASTFSSGGSYEQYF. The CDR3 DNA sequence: TGTGCCAGCACGTTCTCTAGCGGGGGCTCCTACGAGCAGTACTTC.

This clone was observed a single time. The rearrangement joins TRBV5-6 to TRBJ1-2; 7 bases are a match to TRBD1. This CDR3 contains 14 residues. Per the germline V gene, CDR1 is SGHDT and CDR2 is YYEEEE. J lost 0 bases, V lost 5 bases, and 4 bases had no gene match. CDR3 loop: CASRRQGANYGYTF. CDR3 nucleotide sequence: TGTGCCAGCAGGAGACAGGGAGCTAACTATGGCTACACCTTC.

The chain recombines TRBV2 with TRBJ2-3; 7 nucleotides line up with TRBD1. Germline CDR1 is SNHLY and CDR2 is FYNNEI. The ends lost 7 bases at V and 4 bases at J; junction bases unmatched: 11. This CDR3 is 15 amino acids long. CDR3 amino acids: CASNNRGWGADTQYF. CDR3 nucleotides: TGTGCCAGCAACAACAGGGGTTGGGGCGCAGATACGCAGTATTTT.

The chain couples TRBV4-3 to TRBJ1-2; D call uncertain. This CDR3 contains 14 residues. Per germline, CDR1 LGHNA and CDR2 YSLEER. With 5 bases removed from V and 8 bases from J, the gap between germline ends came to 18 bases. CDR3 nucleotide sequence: TGCGCCAGCAGCTCTTATGCGGGCTCAGAAGGCTACACCTTC. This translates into CASSSYAGSEGYTF.

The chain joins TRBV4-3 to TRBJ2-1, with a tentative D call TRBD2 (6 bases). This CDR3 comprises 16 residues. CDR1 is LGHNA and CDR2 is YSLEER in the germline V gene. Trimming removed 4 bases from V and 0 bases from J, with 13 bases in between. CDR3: CASSPIAESSYNEQFF. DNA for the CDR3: TGCGCCAGCAGCCCTATAGCGGAGAGCTCCTACAATGAGCAGTTCTTC.